What follows is one T cell receptor beta chain and its context. Antigen specificity is unknown. The junction shows a germline mismatch at one end, possibly a read error. Other DNA sequences in this specimen translate into the identical CDR3. This entry belongs to a study of cytomegalovirus exposure and HLA in healthy donors. Study conclusions and caveats: From TCR beta sequences, most subjects' HLA-A and HLA-B alleles were reportedly predicted accurately.

Primers for the PCR totalled 60 Vbeta and 13 Jbeta. Some clones are missing from TCRdb's copy, which holds only in-frame ones; the method was immunoSEQ multiplex PCR. Here the sample spans about 89,000 clones, around two thirds being singletons. Looked up from germline, CDR1 is SEHNR and CDR2 is FQNEAQ (reference sequence). This CDR3 is built from 14 residues. The gene calls are TRBV7-9 and TRBJ1-5; D uncertain. Sequenced input: PBMCs. The sequence came from a male donor in good health and CMV-seronegative. DNA of the CDR3: TGTGCCAGCAGTTTAGAGGCGCCCGGGGTTGCCCAGCATTTT. As protein: CASSLEAPGVAQHF.